The sequence of this TCR beta chain was determined in a study of cytomegalovirus exposure and HLA in healthy donors. General study results and limits: Across donors, sequencing depth was assumed by presence/absence analyses to be roughly uniform. According to an earlier analysis, most TCR beta V segments yielded productive rearrangements about 87% or about 30% of the time. Later analysis placed DRB1 highest and HLA-C lowest in TCR association rates, which differed by HLA locus. Per a later analysis, 15,000 to 20,000 TCR beta sequences showed association with HLA alleles at 0.05 false discovery rate.

Trimming removed 4 bases from V and 4 bases from J, with 8 bases in between. The CDR3 runs to 13 residues. Germline V CDR1 and CDR2: MRHNA, SNTAGT. In regard to this clone: The antigen is undetermined.

With 60 Vbeta and 13 Jbeta primers, the PCR was carried out. TCRdb keeps only in-frame clones here, not all; method: immunoSEQ multiplex PCR. The sample consists of about 120,000 clones, 75% to 85% of them appearing once. Sequences were obtained from PBMCs. The chain employs TRBV6-4 and TRBJ1-5; D gene unclear. This receptor was obtained from a female donor in good health and CMV-seropositive. The CDR3 spells CASSVEENQPQHF. The CDR3 nucleotides read TGTGCCAGCAGTGTAGAGGAAAATCAGCCCCAGCATTTT.